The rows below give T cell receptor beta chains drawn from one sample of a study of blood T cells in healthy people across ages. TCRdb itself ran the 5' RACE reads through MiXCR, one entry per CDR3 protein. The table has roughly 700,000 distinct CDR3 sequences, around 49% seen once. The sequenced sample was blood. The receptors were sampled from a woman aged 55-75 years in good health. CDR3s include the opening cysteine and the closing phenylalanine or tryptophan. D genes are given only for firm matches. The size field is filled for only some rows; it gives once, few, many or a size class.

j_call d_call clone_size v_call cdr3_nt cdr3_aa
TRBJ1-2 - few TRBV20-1 TGCAGTGCCCCCGGTTCCGGTAGGGACTATGGCTACACCTTC CSAPGSGRDYGYTF
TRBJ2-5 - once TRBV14 TGTGCCAGCAGCCAAGAGGTAGCAGGGAGGAAGTACTTC CASSQEVAGRKYF
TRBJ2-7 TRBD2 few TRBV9 TGTGCCAGCAGCGTGCTAGCGGGAGGAGGCGAGCAGTACTTC CASSVLAGGGEQYF
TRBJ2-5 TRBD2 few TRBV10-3 TGTGCCATCAGGGACCACGGGAGGGAGACCCAGTACTTC CAIRDHGRETQYF
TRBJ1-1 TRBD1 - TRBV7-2 TGTGCCAGCAGCTCGCAGCACCCGGGACAGGGGCCGAACACTGAAGCTTTCTTT CASSSQHPGQGPNTEAFF
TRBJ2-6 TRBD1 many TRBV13 TGTGCCAGCAGCTTAGGGGGACAGGGTTCCGGGGCCAACGTCCTGACTTTC CASSLGGQGSGANVLTF
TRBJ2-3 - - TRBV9 TGTGCCAGCAGCGTAGGGCCCAGGGCTGCAGATACGCAGTATTTT CASSVGPRAADTQYF
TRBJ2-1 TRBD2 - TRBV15 TGTGCCACCAGCTTGGCGGGGGGCTGGTACAATGAGCAGTTCTTC CATSLAGGWYNEQFF
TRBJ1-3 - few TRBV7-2 TGTGCCAGCAGCCCGACACTAGACCTCACTGGAAACACCATATATTTT CASSPTLDLTGNTIYF
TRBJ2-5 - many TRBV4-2 TGTGCCAGCAGCCAAGATGGGACTGGGGGTGAGGAGACCCAGTACTTC CASSQDGTGGEETQYF
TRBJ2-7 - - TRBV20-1 TGCAGTGCTAGAGTGTCGAGGAGCTCCTACGAGCAGTACTTC CSARVSRSSYEQYF
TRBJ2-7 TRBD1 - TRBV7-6 TGTGCCAGCAGCCAGGGACAGGACTCCTACGAGCAGTACTTC CASSQGQDSYEQYF
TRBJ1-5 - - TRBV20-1 TGCAGTGCTAGATCCATACAACAGGGTTTTCTCGCGAGCAATCAGCCCCAGCATTTT CSARSIQQGFLASNQPQHF
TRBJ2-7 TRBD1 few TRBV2 TGTGCCAGCAGGGAAAGGGACAGGATCTACGAGCAGTACTTC CASRERDRIYEQYF
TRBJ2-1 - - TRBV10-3 TGTGCCATCAGTGAGTCGGGGCAGTTAGGTGAGCAGTTCTTC CAISESGQLGEQFF
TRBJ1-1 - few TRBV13 TGTGCCAGCAGCTTAGGCATGAGGAACACTGAAGCTTTCTTT CASSLGMRNTEAFF
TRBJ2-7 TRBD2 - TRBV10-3 TGTGCCATCAGCGGACTAGCGGGAGACGAAATTTACGCCTCGGCCTACGAGCAGTACTTC CAISGLAGDEIYASAYEQYF
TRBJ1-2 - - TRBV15 TGTGCCACCAGCAGAGATCCGAACCGATTCAATGGCTACACCTTC CATSRDPNRFNGYTF
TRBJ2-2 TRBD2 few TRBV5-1 TGCGCCAGCAGGAGTAGCGGGGGGAACACCGGGGAGCTGTTTTTT CASRSSGGNTGELFF
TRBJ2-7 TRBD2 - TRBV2 TGTGCCGGCAGAGCTAGCGGGAGGTACGAGCAGTACTTC CAGRASGRYEQYF
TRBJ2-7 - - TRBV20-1 TGCAGTGCTAGAGATCTCAGAGGGGCCAGCGAGAACTACGAGCAGTACTTC CSARDLRGASENYEQYF
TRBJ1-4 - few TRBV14 TGTGCCAGCAGCCAACCGGGACCTCGGTATGAAAAACTGTTTTTT CASSQPGPRYEKLFF
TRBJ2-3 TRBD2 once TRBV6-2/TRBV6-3 TGTGCCAGCACTCCGGGGGGTTTCCACACAGATACGCAGTATTTT CASTPGGFHTDTQYF
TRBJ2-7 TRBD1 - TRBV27 TGTGCCAGCAGCACACAGGGGGCGAGGAACGAGCAGTACTTC CASSTQGARNEQYF
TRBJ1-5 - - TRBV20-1 TGCAGTGCTGAATCAGGGCCCCCTCAGCCCCAGCATTTT CSAESGPPQPQHF
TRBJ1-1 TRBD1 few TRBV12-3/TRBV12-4 TGTGCCAGCAGTGGTACAGGGGGCGCGAACACTGAAGCTTTCTTT CASSGTGGANTEAFF
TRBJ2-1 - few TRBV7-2 TGTGCCAGCAGCCCCCGGGACGGGTCGAATGAGCAGTTCTTC CASSPRDGSNEQFF
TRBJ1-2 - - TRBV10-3 TGTGCCACCAAGGAAGGGACGGTAGGAAACTATGGCTACACCTTC CATKEGTVGNYGYTF
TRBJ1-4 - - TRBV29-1 TGCAGCGTTGAAATGACAGACAATGAAAAACTGTTTTTT CSVEMTDNEKLFF
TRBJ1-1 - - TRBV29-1 TGCAGCGTTGAAGGCAGGGACACTGAAGCTTTCTTT CSVEGRDTEAFF
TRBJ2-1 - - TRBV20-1 TGCAGTGCTAGAGGCCCTCCACTAGCCTCGGGCTCCTACAATGAGCAGTTCTTC CSARGPPLASGSYNEQFF
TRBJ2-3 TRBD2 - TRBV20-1 TGCAGTGCTAGGGATACTAGCGGGAGTGGGGATACGCAGTATTTT CSARDTSGSGDTQYF
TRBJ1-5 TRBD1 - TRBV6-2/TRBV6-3 TGTGCCAGCAGATACCAGGGGGATGAGCAGCCCCAGCATTTT CASRYQGDEQPQHF
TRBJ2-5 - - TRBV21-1 TGTGCCAGCAGCTTCACCCTCGGTTGGGGCGCGAAAGAGACCCAGTACTTC CASSFTLGWGAKETQYF
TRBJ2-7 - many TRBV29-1 TGCAGCGTTGAAGAGGAGAGCCGTTCGTCCGAGCAGTACTTC CSVEEESRSSEQYF
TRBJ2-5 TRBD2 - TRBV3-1 TGTGCCAGCAGCCAGGGGACTAGCGGGAGTAGGTATGAGCAGTACTTC CASSQGTSGSRYEQYF
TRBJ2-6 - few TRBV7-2 TGTGCCAGCAGCTTAGCGCAAAGGGCTGGGGCCAACGTCCTGACTTTC CASSLAQRAGANVLTF
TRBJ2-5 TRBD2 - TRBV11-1 TGTGCCAGCAGCTTAGCTCCAGGCGGGGCGGGAGGAGAGACCCAGTACTTC CASSLAPGGAGGETQYF
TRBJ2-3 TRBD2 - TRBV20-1 TGCAGTGCTAGAGAGGAGACTAGCGGGAAACCAGATACGCAGTATTTT CSAREETSGKPDTQYF
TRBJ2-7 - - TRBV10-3 TGTGCCATCAGTACCGTCCGGAACACATCCTACGAGCAGTACTTC CAISTVRNTSYEQYF
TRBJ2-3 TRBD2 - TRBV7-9 TGTGCCAGCAGCTTCGCGGGAGATGTTGATACGCAGTATTTT CASSFAGDVDTQYF
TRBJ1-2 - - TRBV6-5 TGTGCCAGCAGTAGTTCAGGGCGACACTATGGCTACACCTTC CASSSSGRHYGYTF
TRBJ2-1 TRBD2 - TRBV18 TGTGCCAGCTCACCAGGACTAGTTGAGCAGTTCTTC CASSPGLVEQFF
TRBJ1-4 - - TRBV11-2 TGTGCCAGCAGCTTAAGGCAGAATGAAAAACTGTTTTTT CASSLRQNEKLFF
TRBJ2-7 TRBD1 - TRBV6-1 TGTGCCAGCAGTGAAGTTTCGACAGGGGGCAACGAGCAGTACTTC CASSEVSTGGNEQYF
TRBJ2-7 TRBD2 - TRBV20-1 TGCAGCACGGGGGGGCTGACAAACTTGTACGAGCAGTACTTC CSTGGLTNLYEQYF
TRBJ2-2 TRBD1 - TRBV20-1 TGCAGTGCTAGAGGACAGGGCGGGACCGGGGAGCTGTTTTTT CSARGQGGTGELFF
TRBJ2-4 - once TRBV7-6 TGTGCCAGCAGCTTAGGGCCGGGACTTGGTATGGTAGAGCAGTACTTC CASSLGPGLGMVEQYF
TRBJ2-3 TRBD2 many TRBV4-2 TGTGCCAGCAGCCAAGAGCGGGAGCCAGATACGCAGTATTTT CASSQEREPDTQYF
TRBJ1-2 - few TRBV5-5 TGTGCCAGCAGCGAAGCGGGGCGGACCCAACTTGGCTACACCTTC CASSEAGRTQLGYTF
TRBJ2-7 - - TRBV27 TGTGCCAGCACCAGGAGGGGGCCCCCCATCTACGAGCAGTACTTC CASTRRGPPIYEQYF
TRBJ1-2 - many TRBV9 TGTGCCAGCAGCGTCGACAGTAACTATGGCTACACCTTC CASSVDSNYGYTF
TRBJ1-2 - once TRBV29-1 TGCAGCGTTGAGGCCAGGGTTAGGGATGGCCACACCTTC CSVEARVRDGHTF
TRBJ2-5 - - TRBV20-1 TGCAGTGCTAGGTCCAACTGGGGGGAGACCCAGTACTTC CSARSNWGETQYF
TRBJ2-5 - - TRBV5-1 TGCGCCAGCAGCCCCCTTCCGGGTGGGAATGAGCAGTACTTC CASSPLPGGNEQYF
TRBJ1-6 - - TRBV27 TGTGCCAGCAGTTTTTGGGGGTCCTATAATTCACCCCTCCACTTT CASSFWGSYNSPLHF